These 28 T cell receptor beta chains share one sample of origin, sequenced in a study of T cells in Graves' hyperthyroidism and ophthalmopathy. Template material for amplifying TCR beta CDR3 regions consisted of RNA transcripts. With the HTBI primer set, the TCR CDR3 went through a first round of RT-PCR. MiXCR, run by TCRdb on the multiplex PCR reads, gives a single entry per CDR3 protein. The sample lists roughly 550,000 distinct CDR3 sequences; 15% to 20% were seen once. Material: blood. The receptor source for this set is a woman between 25 and 40 years old with Graves' ophthalmopathy.

This clonotype was detected many times. The rearrangement uses TRBV20-1 and TRBJ1-5; D is possibly TRBD1 (5 bases). Germline values: CDR1 DFQATT, CDR2 SNEGSKA (reference sequence). Trimming stripped 1 base from V and 3 bases from J, with 13 bases between. This CDR3 is 15 amino acids long. The CDR3 nucleotides read TGCAGTGCTAGAGGAAGGGACGAGGTCAATCAGCCCCAGCATTTT. Translation gives CSARGRDEVNQPQHF.

This clonotype occurred many times. This rearrangement joins TRBV28 to TRBJ2-7, with 11 bases fitting TRBD2. Per germline, CDR1 MDHEN and CDR2 SYDVKM. The CDR3 spans 15 residues. V lost 2 bases to trimming and J lost 3 bases; unmatched junction nucleotides: 3. The CDR3 nucleotides are TGTGCCAGCAGTTTAATAGCGGGAGGGGGCTACGAGCAGTACTTC. This encodes CASSLIAGGGYEQYF.

This clonotype has at least ten counts. CDR3 amino acids: CAWNLGLTYEQYF. CDR3 coding DNA: TGTGCCTGGAACTTAGGATTGACCTACGAGCAGTACTTC. V and J are TRBV30 and TRBJ2-7; the D is unclear. V lost 4 bases and J 2 bases, leaving 12 bases between the germline ends. Germline CDR1 and CDR2: GTSNPN and SVGIG (reference sequence). The CDR3 is 13 amino acids.

This clonotype has only a few counts. This rearrangement joins TRBV19 to TRBJ2-4; a weak D match, TRBD1 (8 bases). The CDR3 is 16 residues long. Germline V gives CDR1 LNHDA, CDR2 SQIVND (reference sequence). V was pared by 5 bases and J by 3 bases, with 17 bases between. In nucleotides, the CDR3 is TGTGCCAGTAGTTCTCCGACAGGGGAGGGCAAAAACATTCAGTACTTC. Protein: CASSSPTGEGKNIQYF.

This clonotype has a handful of counts. V is TRBV24-1 and J is TRBJ2-1; D might be TRBD2 (6 bases). Germline V CDR1 and CDR2: KGHDR, SFDVKD. The V gene lost 6 bases and the J gene lost 6 bases, with 17 bases spanning the gap. The CDR3 runs to 15 residues. The DNA for the CDR3 is TGTGCCACCAGTCAATCCTTCGGAGGGGTCAATGAGCAGTTCTTC. It encodes CATSQSFGGVNEQFF.

The rearrangement uses TRBV4-3 and TRBJ2-1; D is unresolved. This CDR3 comprises 15 residues. Trimming shortened V by 0 bases and J by 1 base, and 7 bases separated the two germline ends. Germline CDR1 reads LGHNA; CDR2 reads YSLEER. The CDR3 coding sequence is TGCGCCAGCAGCCAAGATGGAAGGTCCTACAATGAGCAGTTCTTC. Translating it yields CASSQDGRSYNEQFF.

A word on this clonotype: A much more abundant neighbour one base away suggests this may be a read error. The V gene is TRBV6-1, the J gene TRBJ2-1; 9 bases are shared with TRBD2. After removal of 5 bases from V and 0 bases from J, the junction contained 2 bases not matched to a gene. The CDR3 consists of 15 residues. Germline V CDR1 and CDR2: MNHNS, SASEGT. The CDR3 region has the DNA TGTGCCAGCAGTAGACTAGCGGCCTCCTACAATGAGCAGTTCTTC. It specifies CASSRLAASYNEQFF.

This clonotype was seen at least ten times. J is TRBJ2-7 and V is TRBV20-1; 12 positions agree with TRBD2. The CDR3 length is 15 residues. CDR1 and CDR2 (germline): DFQATT, SNEGSKA (reference sequence). The junction had 8 bases not matched to a gene; V was cut back by 5 bases and J by 3 bases. For the CDR3, the DNA is TGCAGTGCTGGATCGGCTAGCGGGAGGGTCTACGAGCAGTACTTC. Amino acid sequence: CSAGSASGRVYEQYF.

In its sample, this clonotype was seen many times. This rearrangement joins TRBV12-3 or TRBV12-4 to TRBJ2-1, with 7 bases aligning to TRBD1. V lost 5 bases to trimming and J lost 4 bases; unmatched junction nucleotides: 11. CDR3 length: 16 residues. The CDR3 protein is CASSPRRDRRYNEQFF. In nucleotides, the CDR3 is TGTGCCAGCAGTCCTCGTCGGGACAGAAGATACAATGAGCAGTTCTTC.

This chain's CDR3 is CASSNNRDSYSEQYF. CDR3 nucleotide sequence: TGTGCCAGCAGCAATAACCGGGACAGCTATTCCGAGCAGTACTTC. The J gene is TRBJ2-7, the V gene TRBV7-8, with 7 nucleotides matching TRBD1. This CDR3 region has 15 residues. Germline-derived CDR1 and CDR2 are SGHVS and FQNEAQ. V shed 5 bases and J 6 bases; nucleotides not matched to a gene: 13. Complete variable domain (other parts from reference TRBV7-8 and TRBJ2-7): GAGVSQSPRYKVAKRGQDVALRCDPISGHVSLFWYQQALGQGPEFLTYFQNEAQLDKSGLPSDRFFAERPEGSVSTLKIQRTQQEDSAVYLCASSNNRDSYSEQYFGPGTRLTVT.

This sequence joins TRBV27 and TRBJ2-7, with D possibly TRBD2 on 5 matching bases. There are 14 residues in the CDR3. V dropped 6 bases and J dropped 4 bases, with 16 bases sitting between them. Per germline, CDR1 MNHEY and CDR2 SMNVEV (reference sequence). CDR3 in amino acids: CASSRKDFGYEQYF. The CDR3 nucleotides are TGTGCCAGCAGCCGAAAGGACTTCGGATACGAGCAGTACTTC.

The CDR3 region has the DNA TGTGCCAGCCTTTTGGGCTCTGGGGCCAACGTCCTGACTTTC. Translating it yields CASLLGSGANVLTF. V usage is TRBV2 and J usage is TRBJ2-6; D remains ambiguous. This CDR3 contains 14 residues. Germline V gives CDR1 SNHLY, CDR2 FYNNEI. Trimming took 8 bases from V and 0 from J, leaving 8 bases between them.

The table lists this clonotype with many counts. The chain employs TRBV28 and TRBJ2-7; possibly TRBD2 for D (5 bases). Germline V gene data show CDR1 as MDHEN and CDR2 as SYDVKM. The CDR3 has 10 amino acids. Trimming removed 8 bases from V and 3 bases from J, with 5 bases in between. For the CDR3, the DNA is TGTGCCAGCGCGGGCTACGAGCAGTACTTC. Translation: CASAGYEQYF.

The rearrangement links TRBV7-9 to TRBJ2-1; D possibly corresponds to TRBD1 (6 bases). Trimming cost V 8 bases and J 10 bases, with 18 bases left between them. Germline V gene data show CDR1 as SEHNR and CDR2 as FQNEAQ (reference sequence). The CDR3 runs 13 residues. This CDR3 reads CASLQGVTSEQFF. The CDR3 DNA sequence: TGTGCCAGCCTACAGGGTGTGACATCCGAGCAGTTCTTC.

This clonotype was seen many times. This chain links TRBV20-1 with TRBJ2-5, with 10 bases matching TRBD1. The CDR3 sequence is 13 residues long. In germline, CDR1 is DFQATT, CDR2 SNEGSKA (reference sequence). V trimming: 3 bases; J trimming: 5 bases; junction bases outside the gene matches: 3. DNA for the CDR3: TGCAGTGCTAGGACAGGGGGCAAGGAGACCCAGTACTTC. Translation: CSARTGGKETQYF.

The V and J genes are TRBV12-3 or TRBV12-4 and TRBJ2-2; TRBD2 aligns across 8 bases. The trim removed 4 bases at V and 6 bases at J, leaving 10 bases unmatched. There are 16 residues in the CDR3. Here the CDR3 DNA reads TGTGCCAGCAGTTCCCTTAGGAGCGGGAGTTCCGGGGAGCTGTTTTTT. It is translated as CASSSLRSGSSGELFF.

At least ten counts were recorded for this clonotype. This rearrangement joins TRBV28 to TRBJ2-5; 12 nucleotides agree with TRBD2. The germline CDR1 and CDR2 sequences are MDHEN and SYDVKM. The CDR3 spans 16 residues. The trim removed 4 bases at V and 2 bases at J, leaving 5 bases unmatched. CDR3 in amino acids: CASSSLAGGVQETQYF. As DNA, the CDR3 is TGTGCCAGCAGTTCCCTAGCGGGAGGGGTTCAAGAGACCCAGTACTTC.

Many counts were recorded for this clonotype. This chain joins TRBV5-1 and TRBJ1-5, with TRBD1 as a possible D gene (5 bases). The CDR3 consists of 17 residues. CDR1 and CDR2 (germline): SGHRS, YFSETQ. The V end was cut by 3 bases, the J end by 3 bases, with 19 bases between. The CDR3 here is CASSWGYTLRDNQPQHF. DNA for the CDR3: TGCGCCAGCAGCTGGGGCTACACACTAAGGGACAATCAGCCCCAGCATTTT.

This clonotype occurred a few times. J is TRBJ1-6 and V is TRBV20-1; 7 bases align to TRBD1. Germline assignment: CDR1 DFQATT and CDR2 SNEGSKA (reference sequence). Losses at the gene ends were 0 bases for V and 8 bases for J; bases not matched to a gene: 7. The CDR3 has 15 residues. CDR3 residues: CSARDSPGGDSPLHF. In nucleotides, the CDR3 is TGCAGTGCTAGAGATTCTCCAGGGGGAGATTCACCCCTCCACTTT.

The chain employs TRBV20-1 and TRBJ2-1, with 14 bases fitting TRBD2. The CDR3 runs to 15 residues. Germline V gene sequence: CDR1 DFQATT, CDR2 SNEGSKA (reference sequence). V trimming: 6 bases; J trimming: 6 bases; junction bases outside the gene matches: 7. CDR3 nucleotides: TGCAGTGCAGTGACTAGCGGGAGGGACCTCAATGAGCAGTTCTTC. Protein sequence: CSAVTSGRDLNEQFF.

This clonotype appeared a few times. J is TRBJ2-7 and V is TRBV6-1; D call uncertain. The CDR3 extends over 11 amino acids. The germline V gene encodes CDR1 MNHNS and CDR2 SASEGT. V was pared by 5 bases and J by 7 bases, with 9 bases between. CDR3 coding DNA: TGTGCCAGCAGTTATGGAACAGAGCAGTACTTC. Translated: CASSYGTEQYF.

Details on this clonotype: One end of the junction varies from germline; a read error may be responsible. The genes are TRBV7-2 and TRBJ2-2, with 10 bases fitting TRBD2. This CDR3 has 15 amino acids. CDR1 SGHTA and CDR2 FQGNSA come from the germline V gene. This CDR3 reads CASSLLAGVSGGLFF. For the CDR3, the DNA is TGTGCCAGCAGCCTTCTAGCGGGAGTCTCCGGGGGGCTGTTTTTT.

This clonotype has just a few counts. V gene TRBV30 combines with J gene TRBJ1-2; 8 bases fit TRBD1. Germline loops: CDR1 GTSNPN, CDR2 SVGIG (reference sequence). V was pared by 2 bases and J by 4 bases, with 3 bases of the junction left unmatched. The CDR3 has 13 residues. Here the CDR3 reads CAWSTGTGYGYTF. DNA for the CDR3: TGTGCCTGGAGTACGGGGACAGGCTATGGCTACACCTTC.

Notes on this clonotype: A read error may explain this, as a much larger clone is one base away. This chain joins TRBV7-9 and TRBJ1-1, with no clear D. Germline CDR1 is SEHNR and CDR2 is FQNEAQ (reference sequence). This CDR3 contains 13 residues. V was clipped by 5 bases and J by 0 bases, with 7 bases between them. CDR3 region: CASSMTMNTEAFF. CDR3 nucleotides: TGTGCCAGCAGCATGACAATGAACACTGAAGCTTTCTTT. The variable domain in full, completed from reference TRBV7-9 and TRBJ1-1, reads DTGVSQNPRHKITKRGQNVTFRCDPISEHNRLYWYRQTLGQGPEFLTYFQNEAQLEKSRLLSDRFSAERPKGSFSTLEIQRTEQGDSAMYLCASSMTMNTEAFFGQGTRLTVV.

The V call is TRBV30, the J call TRBJ1-3; D remains ambiguous. V lost 3 bases and J lost 0, with 6 bases in between. Germline CDR1 and CDR2: GTSNPN and SVGIG (reference sequence). The CDR3 totals 13 residues. CDR3 bases: TGTGCCTGGAGCATCATCTCTGGAAACACCATATATTTT. Translation gives CAWSIISGNTIYF.

This clonotype was counted between two and nine times. The J gene is TRBJ2-2, the V gene TRBV27, with 8 nucleotides matching TRBD1. This CDR3 contains 14 residues. Per the germline V gene, CDR1 is MNHEY and CDR2 is SMNVEV (reference sequence). After removal of 7 bases from V and 6 bases from J, the junction contained 7 bases not matched to a gene. The CDR3 here is CASKSQGAPGELFF. DNA for the CDR3: TGTGCCAGCAAGTCCCAGGGGGCGCCCGGGGAGCTGTTTTTT.

This clonotype came up a few times. The chain couples TRBV2 to TRBJ1-6; no firm D call. Deletions cut 8 bases from V and 0 bases from J, with 11 bases between. The CDR3 totals 15 residues. Germline CDR1 SNHLY, CDR2 FYNNEI. The CDR3 bases are TGTGCCAGCCATAGGGCGAGCTCCTATAATTCACCCCTCCACTTT. Translating it yields CASHRASSYNSPLHF.

V usage is TRBV20-1 and J usage is TRBJ2-2, with 16 bases fitting TRBD2. Germline-derived CDR1 and CDR2 are DFQATT and SNEGSKA (reference sequence). The CDR3 sequence is 18 residues long. V shed 3 bases and J 7 bases; nucleotides not matched to a gene: 11. The CDR3 DNA follows: TGCAGTGCTAGTAACAGGGGACTAGCGGGAGGGCTTCACGGGGAGCTGTTTTTT. Amino acid sequence: CSASNRGLAGGLHGELFF.